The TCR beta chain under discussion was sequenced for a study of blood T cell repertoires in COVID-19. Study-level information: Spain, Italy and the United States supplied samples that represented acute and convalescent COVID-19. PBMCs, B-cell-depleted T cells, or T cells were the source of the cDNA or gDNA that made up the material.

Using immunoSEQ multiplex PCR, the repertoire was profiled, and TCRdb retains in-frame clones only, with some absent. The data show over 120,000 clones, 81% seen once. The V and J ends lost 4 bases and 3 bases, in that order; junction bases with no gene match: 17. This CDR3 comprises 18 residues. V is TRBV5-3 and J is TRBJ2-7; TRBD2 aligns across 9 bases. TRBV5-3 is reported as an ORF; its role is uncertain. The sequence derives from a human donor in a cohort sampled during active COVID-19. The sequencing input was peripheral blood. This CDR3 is CARSTGGLAGSFGYEQYF. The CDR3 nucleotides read TGTGCCAGAAGCACCGGGGGCCTAGCGGGATCCTTTGGCTACGAGCAGTACTTC.